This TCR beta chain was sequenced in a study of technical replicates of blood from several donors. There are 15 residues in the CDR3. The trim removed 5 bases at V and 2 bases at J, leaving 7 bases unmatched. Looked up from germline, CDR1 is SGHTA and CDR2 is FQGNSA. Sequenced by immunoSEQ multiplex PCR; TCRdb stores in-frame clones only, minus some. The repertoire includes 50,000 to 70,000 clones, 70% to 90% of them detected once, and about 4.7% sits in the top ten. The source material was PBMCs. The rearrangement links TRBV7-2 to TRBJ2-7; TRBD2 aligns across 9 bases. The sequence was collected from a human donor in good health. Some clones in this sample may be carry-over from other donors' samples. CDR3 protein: CASSQGTSRTYEQYF. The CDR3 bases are TGTGCCAGCAGCCAGGGGACTAGCAGAACCTACGAGCAGTACTTC.